This is a list of T cell receptor beta chains from one sample in a study of cytomegalovirus exposure and HLA in healthy donors. Clones were sequenced by immunoSEQ multiplex PCR, and TCRdb holds only the in-frame ones, with some missing. The sample gives approximately 140,000 clones, around four fifths of which show up once; approximately 1.1% is in the top ten. What was sequenced was PBMCs. The receptors stem from a boy between 10 and 17 years old in good health and CMV-seronegative. CDR3s include the opening cysteine and the closing phenylalanine or tryptophan. D genes are given only for firm matches. Rows give clone size only sometimes, using once, few, many, or a class for an expanded clone.

CDR3: CSVEDPPSLAGVETQYF; DNA: TGCAGCGTTGAAGATCCTCCCAGTCTAGCGGGAGTAGAGACCCAGTACTTC; J: TRBJ2-5; size: few; D: TRBD2; V: TRBV29-1
CDR3: CASSSRGLSSPLHF; DNA: TGTGCCAGCAGCTCCAGGGGGCTGAGTTCACCCCTCCACTTT; J: TRBJ1-6; size: NA; D: TRBD1; V: TRBV6-5
CDR3: CASYRVTEAFF; DNA: TGTGCCAGTTACAGGGTTACTGAAGCTTTCTTT; J: TRBJ1-1; size: NA; D: NA; V: TRBV6-5
CDR3: CSVDGQGANYGYTF; DNA: TGCAGCGTTGATGGCCAGGGGGCTAACTATGGCTACACCTTC; J: TRBJ1-2; size: NA; D: TRBD1; V: TRBV29-1
CDR3: CASSLEAGTSYNSPLHF; DNA: TGTGCCAGCAGCTTGGAGGCGGGGACCTCCTATAATTCACCCCTCCACTTT; J: TRBJ1-6; size: once; D: NA; V: TRBV5-6
CDR3: CASSSEGDRTYEQYF; DNA: TGTGCCAGCAGCTCCGAAGGGGACAGAACCTACGAGCAGTACTTC; J: TRBJ2-7; size: once; D: NA; V: TRBV21-1
CDR3: CASSVEGTQYF; DNA: TGTGCCAGCAGCGTCGAGGGTACGCAGTATTTT; J: TRBJ2-3; size: NA; D: NA; V: TRBV9
CDR3: CASSSYGDRVTDTQYF; DNA: TGTGCCAGCAGCTCTTACGGGGACAGGGTAACAGATACGCAGTATTTT; J: TRBJ2-3; size: NA; D: TRBD1; V: TRBV11-3
CDR3: CASSQEPGNEQFF; DNA: TGCGCCAGCAGCCAAGAACCCGGCAATGAGCAGTTCTTC; J: TRBJ2-1; size: NA; D: NA; V: TRBV4-3
CDR3: CAWWTQGSGNTIYF; DNA: TGTGCCTGGTGGACACAAGGCTCTGGAAACACCATATATTTT; J: TRBJ1-3; size: once; D: NA; V: TRBV30
CDR3: CSVGGYSLNTEAFF; DNA: TGCAGCGTTGGAGGGTACAGTTTGAACACTGAAGCTTTCTTT; J: TRBJ1-1; size: NA; D: NA; V: TRBV29-1
CDR3: CSVATGGRGDTQYF; DNA: TGCAGCGTTGCGACGGGCGGGAGGGGAGATACGCAGTATTTT; J: TRBJ2-3; size: once; D: TRBD2; V: TRBV29-1
CDR3: CASSFRQGLSTGELFF; DNA: TGTGCCAGCAGCTTCAGGCAGGGCCTAAGCACCGGGGAGCTGTTTTTT; J: TRBJ2-2; size: NA; D: NA; V: TRBV7-9
CDR3: CASSGAVAGGLEQYF; DNA: TGTGCCAGCAGTGGGGCGGTGGCAGGGGGCCTCGAGCAGTACTTC; J: TRBJ2-7; size: NA; D: TRBD1; V: TRBV2
CDR3: CASSETSGNAEQFF; DNA: TGTGCCAGCAGTGAAACTAGCGGGAACGCTGAGCAGTTCTTC; J: TRBJ2-1; size: NA; D: TRBD2; V: TRBV2
CDR3: CASSFVAANEQFF; DNA: TGTGCCAGCAGTTTCGTGGCGGCCAATGAGCAGTTCTTC; J: TRBJ2-1; size: NA; D: NA; V: TRBV27
CDR3: CASSGDLWGTDTQYF; DNA: TGTGCCAGCAGCGGGGACTTATGGGGCACAGATACGCAGTATTTT; J: TRBJ2-3; size: NA; D: NA; V: TRBV5-6
CDR3: CASSQKASGRLHDTQYF; DNA: TGTGCCAGCAGCCAGAAGGCTAGCGGGAGACTTCACGATACGCAGTATTTT; J: TRBJ2-3; size: NA; D: TRBD2; V: TRBV4-2
CDR3: CASSSPSGRDADTQYF; DNA: TGTGCCAGCAGCTCCCCTAGCGGGAGAGATGCAGATACGCAGTATTTT; J: TRBJ2-3; size: NA; D: TRBD2; V: TRBV7-3
CDR3: CASSEFGQGLTDTQYF; DNA: TGTGCCAGCAGTGAATTTGGGCAGGGTTTAACAGATACGCAGTATTTT; J: TRBJ2-3; size: NA; D: NA; V: TRBV2
CDR3: CASTRTGEDNEQFF; DNA: TGTGCCAGTACCCGGACAGGTGAGGACAATGAGCAGTTCTTC; J: TRBJ2-1; size: NA; D: TRBD1; V: TRBV19
CDR3: CSASSGSAVYEQYF; DNA: TGCAGCGCCTCTAGCGGGAGCGCAGTCTACGAGCAGTACTTC; J: TRBJ2-7; size: NA; D: TRBD2; V: TRBV29-1
CDR3: CATLPSPSGSPNEQFF; DNA: TGTGCCACCCTCCCGAGCCCTAGCGGGAGCCCAAATGAGCAGTTCTTC; J: TRBJ2-1; size: NA; D: TRBD2; V: TRBV7-2
CDR3: CASSRTSGTGELFF; DNA: TGTGCCAGCAGCCGGACTAGCGGGACCGGGGAGCTGTTTTTT; J: TRBJ2-2; size: NA; D: TRBD2; V: TRBV5-6
CDR3: CASSQDRLAVNTDTQYF; DNA: TGTGCCAGCAGCCAAGATCGACTAGCGGTTAACACAGATACGCAGTATTTT; J: TRBJ2-3; size: NA; D: TRBD2; V: TRBV14
CDR3: CASSPHDWANTEAFF; DNA: TGTGCCAGCAGTCCTCATGATTGGGCGAACACTGAAGCTTTCTTT; J: TRBJ1-1; size: NA; D: NA; V: TRBV27
CDR3: CASSLGVRGEKLFF; DNA: TGTGCCAGCAGCTTAGGAGTGAGAGGAGAAAAACTGTTTTTT; J: TRBJ1-4; size: NA; D: NA; V: TRBV7-2
CDR3: CAWQGAYGYTF; DNA: TGTGCCTGGCAGGGGGCCTATGGCTACACCTTC; J: TRBJ1-2; size: NA; D: TRBD1; V: TRBV30
CDR3: CASSPPGTGGSGYGYTF; DNA: TGTGCCAGCTCACCGCCCGGGACAGGGGGCTCGGGCTATGGCTACACCTTC; J: TRBJ1-2; size: NA; D: TRBD1; V: TRBV18
CDR3: CASSFRRASGISTDTQYF; DNA: TGTGCCAGCAGTTTTCGTAGGGCTAGCGGGATAAGCACAGATACGCAGTATTTT; J: TRBJ2-3; size: NA; D: TRBD2; V: TRBV27
CDR3: CASSLDYTEAFF; DNA: TGTGCCAGCAGCCTGGACTACACTGAAGCTTTCTTT; J: TRBJ1-1; size: few; D: NA; V: TRBV5-5
CDR3: CASSQGGGAYEQYF; DNA: TGTGCCAGCAGCCAGGGAGGGGGGGCCTACGAGCAGTACTTC; J: TRBJ2-7; size: NA; D: NA; V: TRBV7-9